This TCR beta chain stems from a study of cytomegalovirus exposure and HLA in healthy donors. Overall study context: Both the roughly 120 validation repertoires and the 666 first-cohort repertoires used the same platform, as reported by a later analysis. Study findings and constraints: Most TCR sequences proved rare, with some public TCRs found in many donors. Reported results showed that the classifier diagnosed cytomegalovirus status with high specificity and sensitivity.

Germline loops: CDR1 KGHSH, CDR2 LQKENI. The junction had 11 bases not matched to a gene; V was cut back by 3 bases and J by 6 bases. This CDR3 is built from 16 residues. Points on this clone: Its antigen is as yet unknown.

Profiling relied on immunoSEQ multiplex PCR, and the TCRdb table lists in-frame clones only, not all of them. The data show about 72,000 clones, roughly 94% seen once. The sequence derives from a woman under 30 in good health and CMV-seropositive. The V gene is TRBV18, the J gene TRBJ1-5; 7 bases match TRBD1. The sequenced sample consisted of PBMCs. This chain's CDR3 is CASSPRRDSLSQPQHF. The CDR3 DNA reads TGTGCCAGCTCACCTCGCCGGGACAGCCTAAGTCAGCCCCAGCATTTT.